This T cell receptor (beta chain) originates from a study of tumor-infiltrating lymphocytes in localized non-small cell lung cancer. For the study at large: Patients included smokers and never-smokers with various histologies, some sampled after neoadjuvant chemotherapy.

Remarks on this clone: Its target is not known.

The CDR3 consists of 18 residues. Trimming at V came to 5 bases and at J to 2 bases, leaving 13 bases not matched to a gene. Per the germline V gene, CDR1 is SGHVS and CDR2 is FNYEAQ. The study's findings and limits: TCR sequencing covered a subset of patients with enough tissue.

This table comes from immunoSEQ multiplex PCR, and its TCRdb copy is limited to in-frame clones, with some not included. The table shows 9,500 to 10,000 clones, with roughly 80% occurring only once. The receptor comes from a human donor with non-small cell lung cancer. The material sequenced was lung tumor tissue. The V and J genes are TRBV7-6 and TRBJ1-3, with 9 nucleotides matching TRBD1. CDR3 residues: CASSPKGGQGRTGNTIYF. The CDR3 DNA reads as TGTGCCAGCAGCCCCAAAGGGGGACAGGGACGAACTGGAAACACCATATATTTT.